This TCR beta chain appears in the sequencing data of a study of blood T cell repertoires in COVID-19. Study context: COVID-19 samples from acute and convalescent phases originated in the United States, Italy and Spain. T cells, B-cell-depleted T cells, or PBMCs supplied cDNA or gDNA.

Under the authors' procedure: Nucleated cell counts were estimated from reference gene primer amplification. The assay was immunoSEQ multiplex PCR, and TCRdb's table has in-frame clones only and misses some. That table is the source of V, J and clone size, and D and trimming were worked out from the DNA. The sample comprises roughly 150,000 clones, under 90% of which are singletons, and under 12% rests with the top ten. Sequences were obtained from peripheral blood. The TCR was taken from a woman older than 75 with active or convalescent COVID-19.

The CDR3 nucleotides are TGTGCCAGCAGCTTATTCGGGACAGGGGGTGCCGGGGAGCTGTTTTTT. Protein product: CASSLFGTGGAGELFF. The chain carries TRBV7-3 and TRBJ2-2; TRBD1 matches 11 bases. J was trimmed by 6 bases and V by 2 bases; bases with no gene match: 5. Germline loops: CDR1 SGHTA, CDR2 FQGTGA. The CDR3 runs 16 residues.